The T cell receptor beta chain under discussion was sequenced for a study of blood T cell repertoires in COVID-19 (dated by TCRdb to the early 2020s). Concerning the study at large: Samples covering the acute and convalescent phases of COVID-19 were provided by collaborators in the United States, Italy and Spain. The material from the prospective study consisted of cDNA or gDNA derived from T cells, B-cell-depleted T cells, or PBMCs. Samples came from the ongoing ImmuneRACE study (first 160 participants) plus 1,254 subjects from 6 global collaborators. The dataset comprised deeply sampled blood TCRbeta repertoires from subjects exposed to, actively infected with, or recovered from COVID-19. HLA class I and class II types, where available, came from metadata supplied by the sample provider rather than from assay-based typing. Sample metadata almost always included a de-identified subject ID, COVID-19 status, age in years and sex. The repertoires were released in a freely available public database intended as a resource for research on the immune response to SARS-CoV-2.

Findings and caveats that apply to the study as a whole: How much clinical and demographic metadata was included differed by source and by participant, and the metadata was provided uncurated.

TCRbeta CDR3 regions were amplified from genomic DNA by means of the immunoSEQ Assay, a bias-controlled multiplex PCR. Regarding the original processing steps: Within the assay, amplification of reference gene primers was used to estimate how many nucleated cells each sample contained. To quantify the absolute abundance of each unique TCRbeta CDR3 rearrangement, sequence reads were collapsed and filtered. For each sample, productive Simpson clonality was calculated by taking the square root of Simpson's diversity index across productive rearrangements. Held by TCRdb, this immuneACCESS table contains in-frame sequences only and omits some clones. Under half of the omission traces to an unresolved V gene where checked; the cause of the rest is unknown. V, J and clone size are those of that table, while D and trimming were read from the DNA. Counted in this sample were a few hundred thousand clones; 75% to 90% of them appeared once. The ten biggest clones cover roughly 1.1% of the sample.

Regarding this clone: It has no known antigen specificity. No clone much larger than this one lies a single base away; base qualities are absent.

Participants in the prospective study were aged about 18 to 90 years, lived in 20 to 25 United States geographic areas, and enrolled through a virtual design. To assign participants to cohorts, the prospective study relied on clinical history that participants themselves reported in a screening survey and a study questionnaire. ImmuneRACE Cohort 3 recovered participants were defined by two consecutive negative NP/OP PCR tests, healthcare professional clearance, or symptom resolution. Mobile phlebotomists in the prospective study collected whole blood, serum and a nasopharyngeal or oropharyngeal swab from every participant. Additional blood draws and questionnaires over a 2-month period could optionally be provided by prospective study participants. Before DNA extraction, blood samples from the prospective study were shipped at room temperature or frozen. Taken from cysteine to phenylalanine, the CDR3 has 12 residues. The kept DNA is CDR3 alone, 36 bases in frame from the first base. CDR1 and CDR2 (SQVTM, ANQGSEA) derive from the germline V gene. The junction shows trimming of 8 bases on V and 3 bases on J, and the gene matches do not reach 4 bases of it.

The sequenced sample consisted of PBMCs or T cells enriched from blood (not recorded which). This TCR came from a man under 40 who had recovered from COVID-19. Recombination connected TRBV29-1 to TRBJ2-7, and 10 junctional nucleotides match TRBD2. The CDR3 in this case is CSTWTSGYEQYF. The DNA sequence follows: TGCAGCACCTGGACTAGCGGCTACGAGCAGTACTTC.